This entry describes one TCR beta chain. Its antigen is still unknown. TCRdb re-called the 5' RACE reads through MiXCR, storing one row per CDR3 protein. The repertoire includes some 1,600,000 distinct CDR3 sequences, about 31% of them detected once, and under 0.35% sits in the top ten. The data are from a study of identical twins. Study results and limitations: Excess low generation probability was seen in twin-shared out-of-frame alpha sequences.

The sequence was collected from a newborn girl in good health. The sequencing input was cord blood.

For the CDR3, the DNA is TGCGCCAGCAGCTTCGAAAATTCCGGGACAGGGTTGAATACGCAGTATTTT. Its protein product is CASSFENSGTGLNTQYF. The genes are TRBV5-1 and TRBJ2-3; 9 bases agree with TRBD1. Trimming took 2 bases from V and 7 from J; bases not matched to a gene: 14. Germline V gene sequence: CDR1 SGHRS, CDR2 YFSETQ. The CDR3 contains 17 residues.